The 23 T cell receptor beta chains below come from one sample, sequenced in a study of technical replicates of blood from a few donors. Generated by immunoSEQ multiplex PCR, the TCRdb table keeps only in-frame clones and is missing some. The sample has 55,000 to 75,000 clones; about nine tenths are singletons. Source material: PBMCs. The receptors stem from a human donor in good health. Some clones in this sample may be carry-over from other donors' samples.

This chain uses TRBV7-9 with TRBJ1-4; D unresolved. Trimming left V 5 bases short and J 6 bases short, with 7 bases between. CDR1 and CDR2 (germline): SEHNR, FQNEAQ (reference sequence). This CDR3 is built from 12 residues. In DNA, the CDR3 is TGTGCCAGCAGCCCCCCCGATGAAAAACTGTTTTTT. Its protein is CASSPPDEKLFF.

This clone was observed once. The rearrangement uses TRBV5-5 and TRBJ2-7; 8 bases line up with TRBD1. The ends lost 3 bases at V and 4 bases at J; junction bases unmatched: 6. The V gene's germline CDR1 is SGHKS and CDR2 YYEKEE (reference sequence). The CDR3 contains 14 residues. The CDR3 DNA follows: TGTGCCAGCAGCTCCCGGACAGGGACTTACGAGCAGTACTTC. Encoded protein: CASSSRTGTYEQYF.

J is TRBJ1-1 and V is TRBV19, with 7 bases fitting TRBD1. The J segment lost 4 bases and the V segment lost 5 bases, leaving 4 bases of the junction unmatched. CDR1 is LNHDA and CDR2 is SQIVND in the germline V gene (reference sequence). The length of the CDR3 is 13 residues. The chain's CDR3 is CASSSGQATEAFF. The CDR3 DNA reads as TGTGCCAGTAGTTCAGGACAGGCCACTGAAGCTTTCTTT.

This clone has a single count. The CDR3 DNA sequence: TGTGCCAGCAGTGTGGTAGGGAGCGGGACCTACGAGCAGTACTTC. Translated, it gives CASSVVGSGTYEQYF. The chain links TRBV5-4 to TRBJ2-7, with 7 nucleotides matching TRBD2. V dropped 5 bases and J dropped 2; count of bases not matched to a gene: 10. From germline, CDR1 is SGHNT and CDR2 YYREEE (reference sequence). CDR3 length: 15 residues.

This clone was recorded only once. V usage is TRBV4-1 and J usage is TRBJ1-4, with TRBD1 identical over 11 bases. Germline V lookup: CDR1 MGHRA, CDR2 YSYEKL. This CDR3 is 16 amino acids long. Losses at the gene ends were 1 base for V and 8 bases for J; bases not matched to a gene: 6. This chain's CDR3 is CASSQVAGTGGEKLFF. The CDR3 bases are TGCGCCAGCAGCCAAGTCGCCGGGACAGGGGGGGAAAAACTGTTTTTT.

The chain is built from TRBV5-6 and TRBJ2-1; 7 positions agree with TRBD1. From germline, CDR1 is SGHDT and CDR2 YYEEEE. V shed 1 base, J shed 4 bases, and the junction held 11 bases outside the gene matches. CDR3 length: 17 amino acids. The CDR3 sequence: CASSLKPGTVQYNEQFF. The DNA of the CDR3 is TGTGCCAGCAGCTTGAAACCCGGGACAGTACAGTACAATGAGCAGTTCTTC.

This clone has only one observation. The J gene is TRBJ2-3, the V gene TRBV4-1; 7 nucleotides match TRBD2. Germline assignment: CDR1 MGHRA and CDR2 YSYEKL. The junction had 6 bases not matched to a gene; V was cut back by 4 bases and J by 2 bases. CDR3 length: 15 amino acids. The CDR3 region is CASSPGSGVTDTQYF. The CDR3 DNA reads as TGCGCCAGCAGCCCGGGCAGCGGGGTCACAGATACGCAGTATTTT.

V gene TRBV6-5 combines with J gene TRBJ2-7; TRBD1 matches 10 bases. V lost 5 bases and J lost 9; bases outside the gene matches: 4. The V gene's germline CDR1 is MNHEY and CDR2 SVGAGI. CDR3 size: 12 residues. CDR3 region: CASSTRTGGQYF. The CDR3 nucleotides read TGTGCCAGCAGTACCCGGACAGGGGGGCAGTACTTC.

This rearrangement joins TRBV5-1 to TRBJ2-3; TRBD2 might be the D (7 bases). V gave up 6 bases and J gave up 2 bases, with 19 bases separating them. There are 16 residues in the CDR3. Germline lookup yields CDR1 SGHRS and CDR2 YFSETQ. CDR3 protein: CASIEGGGSFTDTQYF. In nucleotides, the CDR3 is TGCGCCAGCATTGAGGGCGGGGGCTCCTTCACAGATACGCAGTATTTT. The entire variable domain, with the rest obtained from reference TRBV5-1 and TRBJ2-3, is as follows: KAGVTQTPRYLIKTRGQQVTLSCSPISGHRSVSWYQQTPGQGLQFLFEYFSETQRNKGNFPGRFSGRQFSNSRSEMNVSTLELGDSALYLCASIEGGGSFTDTQYFGPGTRLTVL.

Remarks on this clone: A read error may account for a junction end that differs from germline. The chain links TRBV6-5 to TRBJ2-1, with TRBD2 identical over 9 bases. The CDR3 spans 14 residues. Per germline, CDR1 MNHEY and CDR2 SVGAGI. For the CDR3, the DNA is TGTGCCACCAAAGAGCGGGGGGTGTACATTGAGCAGTTCTTC. Amino acid sequence: CATKERGVYIEQFF.

The chain uses TRBV9 and TRBJ2-5, with D perhaps TRBD1 (6 bases). Trimming stripped 0 bases from V and 5 bases from J, with 11 bases between. Germline V lookup: CDR1 SGDLS, CDR2 YYNGEE. This CDR3 contains 14 residues. The CDR3 reads CASSVGQGWETQYF. The CDR3 nucleotides are TGTGCCAGCAGCGTAGGTCAGGGGTGGGAGACCCAGTACTTC.

This sequence joins TRBV7-3 and TRBJ2-1; 9 nucleotides match TRBD2. CDR3 length equals 15 residues. J gave up 5 bases and V 5 bases, and 7 bases lay outside the gene matches. CDR1 SGHTA and CDR2 FQGTGA come from the germline V gene. This CDR3 is CASSPRLADNNEQFF. CDR3 nucleotide sequence: TGTGCCAGCAGCCCGCGACTAGCGGACAACAATGAGCAGTTCTTC.

V is TRBV10-3 and J is TRBJ2-3; 7 bases match TRBD2. Germline V gives CDR1 ENHRY, CDR2 SYGVKD. Trimming removed 10 bases from V and 0 bases from J; junction bases left unmatched: 10. This CDR3 comprises 15 residues. This CDR3 reads CATALASGSTDTQYF. CDR3 nucleotide sequence: TGTGCCACTGCTCTGGCTAGCGGTAGCACAGATACGCAGTATTTT.

In this sample, this clone turned up once. This rearrangement joins TRBV11-2 to TRBJ1-5; 9 positions match TRBD1. CDR1 SGHAT and CDR2 FQNNGV come from the germline V gene. The CDR3 totals 17 residues. V shed 4 bases, J shed 1 base, and the junction held 8 bases outside the gene matches. The CDR3 region has the DNA TGTGCCAGCAGCTCGGGGACAGGGCCTTTAAGCAATCAGCCCCAGCATTTT. Translated: CASSSGTGPLSNQPQHF.

The chain is built from TRBV11-1 and TRBJ1-1; D is possibly TRBD1 (6 bases). CDR1 SGHAT and CDR2 FQDESV come from the germline V gene (reference sequence). V was clipped by 5 bases and J by 4 bases, with 17 bases between them. CDR3 size: 15 residues. The CDR3 protein is CASSPMKRGFTEAFF. The CDR3 nucleotides are TGTGCCAGCAGCCCCATGAAGAGGGGGTTCACTGAAGCTTTCTTT.

CDR3 sequence (DNA): TGTGCCAGCACCACGACTAGCGGGGTGTGGAAGCAGTACTTC. This translates into CASTTTSGVWKQYF. The chain has TRBV28 and TRBJ2-7; 11 nucleotides agree with TRBD2. The length of the CDR3 is 14 residues. CDR1 MDHEN and CDR2 SYDVKM come from the germline V gene. The V and J ends lost 7 bases and 8 bases, in that order; junction bases with no gene match: 10.

V and J are TRBV5-1 and TRBJ1-1; the D gene is possibly TRBD1 (6 bases). With 2 bases removed from V and 5 bases from J, the gap between germline ends came to 16 bases. Germline V gene lookup returns CDR1 SGHRS and CDR2 YFSETQ. This CDR3 has 15 amino acids. For the CDR3, the DNA is TGCGCCAGCAGCTTTACTACAGGGCTCGGAACTGAAGCTTTCTTT. As protein: CASSFTTGLGTEAFF.

This chain connects TRBV18 to TRBJ2-3; 8 nucleotides match TRBD2. Germline V gene data show CDR1 as KGHSH and CDR2 as LQKENI. J gave up 0 bases and V 3 bases, and 14 bases lay outside the gene matches. The CDR3 has 19 residues. Here the CDR3 reads CASSPESGGYVSSTDTQYF. DNA for the CDR3: TGTGCCAGCTCACCCGAGAGCGGGGGCTATGTATCTAGCACAGATACGCAGTATTTT. The whole variable domain, remainder taken from reference TRBV18 and TRBJ2-3, is NAGVMQNPRHLVRRRGQEARLRCSPMKGHSHVYWYRQLPEEGLKFMVYLQKENIIDESGMPKERFSAEFPKEGPSILRIQQVVRGDSAAYFCASSPESGGYVSSTDTQYFGPGTRLTVL.

The chain joins TRBV6-5 to TRBJ1-2, with TRBD1 as a possible D gene (6 bases). V was shortened by 6 bases and J by 8 bases, with 19 bases between the two germline ends. CDR3 length: 14 amino acids. CDR1 MNHEY and CDR2 SVGAGI come from the germline V gene. CDR3 nucleotide sequence: TGTGCCAGCAGGCGGGGGCAGAAAGAGAGGGGCTACACCTTC. Amino acid sequence: CASRRGQKERGYTF.

The CDR3 spells CASSQDRGTSGYEQYF. CDR3 sequence (DNA): TGTGCCAGCAGCCAAGATCGTGGGACTAGCGGGTACGAGCAGTACTTC. The chain has TRBV4-2 and TRBJ2-7; 12 bases fit TRBD2. The CDR3 runs 16 residues. The V segment lost 0 bases and the J segment 4 bases; nucleotides outside the gene matches: 4. CDR1 is LGHNA and CDR2 is YNFKEQ in the germline V gene.

This rearrangement joins TRBV7-2 to TRBJ1-3, with unresolved D. Germline values: CDR1 SGHTA, CDR2 FQGNSA. Trimming removed 4 bases from V and 8 bases from J, with 12 bases in between. CDR3 size: 13 residues. The CDR3 nucleotides are TGTGCCAGCAGCTCGGACGGCGGGTACACCATATATTTT. It yields the protein CASSSDGGYTIYF. The variable domain in full, with the rest retrieved from reference TRBV7-2 and TRBJ1-3, is GAGVSQSPSNKVTEKGKDVELRCDPISGHTALYWYRQSLGQGLEFLIYFQGNSAPDKSGLPSDRFSAERTGGSVSTLTIQRTQQEDSAVYLCASSSDGGYTIYFGEGSWLTVV.

V usage is TRBV4-3 and J usage is TRBJ2-1; 8 bases fit TRBD2. CDR1 and CDR2 from the germline V gene are LGHNA and YSLEER. This CDR3 is built from 15 residues. J was trimmed by 9 bases and V by 5 bases; bases with no gene match: 12. The CDR3 DNA reads as TGCGCCAGCAGCGCATCGTCGCGGGGGGTGGGTGAGCAGTTCTTC. Encoded protein: CASSASSRGVGEQFF.

This chain links TRBV6-4 with TRBJ1-6; no clear D gene. The CDR3 has 15 residues. The germline V gene encodes CDR1 MRHNA and CDR2 SNTAGT. The V gene lost 0 bases and the J gene lost 6 bases, with 9 bases spanning the gap. The CDR3 spells CASSDSIEGNSPLHF. CDR3 coding DNA: TGTGCCAGCAGTGACTCGATAGAGGGTAATTCACCCCTCCACTTT.